This entry concerns a single T cell receptor beta chain. Its antigen is not identified. This sample stems from a study of cytomegalovirus exposure and HLA in healthy donors. The study's findings and limits: Rates of TCR association differed by HLA locus in a later analysis, with DRB1 highest and HLA-C lowest. Earlier analysis looked at TCR beta V segments, and most were productive about 87% or about 30% of the time. Listed as cytomegalovirus-associated were 150 to 200 TCR beta chains.

PCR employed 60 Vbeta and 13 Jbeta primers. Sequencing was performed with immunoSEQ multiplex PCR; in TCRdb, only in-frame clones are kept and a portion is missing. The sample carries a few hundred thousand clones, 77% recorded once. Every donor was a healthy person donating bone marrow. V shed 7 bases and J 7 bases; nucleotides not matched to a gene: 5. The CDR3 has 13 residues. Germline V gene sequence: CDR1 MNHEY, CDR2 SVGAGI. The source of this sequence is a woman aged 55-75 years in good health and CMV-seropositive. The source material was PBMCs. The rearrangement uses TRBV6-5 and TRBJ1-5; 9 bases line up with TRBD1. In DNA, the CDR3 is TGTGCCAGCAAGGGGACAGGGAGGCAGCCCCAGCATTTT. This codes for CASKGTGRQPQHF.